This paragraph covers one T cell receptor beta chain sequence. The sample contains more than one DNA sequence encoding this CDR3. In the study's own analysis: Nucleated cell counts were estimated from reference gene primer amplification. Sequencing was performed with immunoSEQ multiplex PCR; in TCRdb, only in-frame clones are kept and a portion is missing. The V and J calls and the clone size are those of that table, but D and trimming were determined from the DNA. Of fewer than 300,000 clones listed, around nine tenths are singletons. The CDR3 totals 13 residues. V dropped 2 bases and J dropped 3 bases, with 8 bases sitting between them. Germline V gene sequence: CDR1 KGHSH, CDR2 LQKENI. These data originate in a study of blood T cell repertoires in COVID-19. Across the whole study: Acute-phase and convalescent COVID-19 samples originated in the United States, Italy and Spain. PBMCs, B-cell-depleted T cells, or T cells were the source of the cDNA or gDNA that made up the material.

The sequence was collected from a man in his forties who had recovered from COVID-19. The chain employs TRBV18 and TRBJ2-7; D is possibly TRBD1 (5 bases). The sequencing sample was made of peripheral blood. The CDR3 loop reads CASSPTGVYEQYF. DNA of the CDR3: TGTGCCAGCTCACCAACAGGAGTCTACGAGCAGTACTTC.